The present TCR beta chain was sequenced within a study of a mutant IDH1 vaccine in newly diagnosed glioma. The wider study: Vaccination followed radiotherapy alone by 4-6 weeks, or accompanied temozolomide cycles. Beforehand, treatment had been radiotherapy, temozolomide, or both; the majority received both.

Study results and limitations: Pseudoprogression showed no apparent link to changes in top peripheral T cell clonotypes.

In germline, CDR1 is MNHEY, CDR2 SVGAGI. The CDR3 is 15 amino acids. V was pared by 4 bases and J by 3 bases, with 9 bases of the junction left unmatched. To note about this clone: Its matching antigen is unknown.

Assay: immunoSEQ multiplex PCR; the TCRdb copy retains only in-frame clones and omits some. The table records roughly 34,000 clones, 75% to 95% of them present only once. The time point was: week 47, end of study. Each vaccine dose was 300 ug of mutant IDH1 20-mer peptide, with topical imiquimod. Newly diagnosed WHO grade 3 or 4 IDH1-mutant, ATRX-lost astrocytomas were identified in the donors. The material sequenced was PBMCs, taken from a glioma patient whose treatment included an IDH1 peptide vaccine. The clonotype was recovered from a woman between 40 and 55 years old with glioma. J is TRBJ2-7 and V is TRBV6-5; 7 bases are shared with TRBD1. CDR3 protein: CASSSLRRDSYEQYF. In DNA form, the CDR3 reads TGTGCCAGCAGTTCACTCCGCCGGGACAGCTACGAGCAGTACTTC.